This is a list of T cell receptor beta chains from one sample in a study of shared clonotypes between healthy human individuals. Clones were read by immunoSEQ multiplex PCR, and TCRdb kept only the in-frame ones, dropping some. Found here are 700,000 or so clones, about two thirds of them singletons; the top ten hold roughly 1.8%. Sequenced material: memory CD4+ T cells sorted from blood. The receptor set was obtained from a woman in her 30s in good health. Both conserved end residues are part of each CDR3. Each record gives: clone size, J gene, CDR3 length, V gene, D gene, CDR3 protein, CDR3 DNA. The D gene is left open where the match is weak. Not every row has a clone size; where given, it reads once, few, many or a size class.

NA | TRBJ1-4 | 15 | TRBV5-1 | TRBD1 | CASSSGQRENEKLFF | TGCGCCAGCAGCTCGGGACAGCGAGAGAATGAAAAACTGTTTTTT
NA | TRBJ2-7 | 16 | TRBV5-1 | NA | CASSLLPQGGGHEQYF | TGCGCCAGCAGCTTGTTACCCCAAGGCGGGGGCCACGAGCAGTACTTC
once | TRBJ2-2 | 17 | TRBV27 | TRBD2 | CASSRSSGTANTGELFF | TGTGCCAGCAGTCGTTCTAGCGGGACTGCGAACACCGGGGAGCTGTTTTTT
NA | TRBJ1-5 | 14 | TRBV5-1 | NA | CASSVTRVDQPQHF | TGCGCCAGCAGCGTAACAAGGGTAGATCAGCCCCAGCATTTT
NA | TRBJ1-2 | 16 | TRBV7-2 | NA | CASSLARGRTAYGYTF | TGTGCCAGCAGCTTAGCTCGGGGGAGGACAGCCTATGGCTACACCTTC
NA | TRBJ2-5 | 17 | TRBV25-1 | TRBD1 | CASTLSPSGQGQETQYF | TGTGCCAGCACCCTTAGCCCCTCAGGACAGGGACAAGAGACCCAGTACTTC
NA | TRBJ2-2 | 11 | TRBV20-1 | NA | CSARGPGELFF | TGCAGTGCTAGGGGGCCGGGGGAGCTGTTTTTT
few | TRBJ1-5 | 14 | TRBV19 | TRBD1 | CASTRTGSSQPQHF | TGTGCCAGTACTAGGACAGGGTCCTCTCAGCCCCAGCATTTT
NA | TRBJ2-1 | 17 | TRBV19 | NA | CASSMWGGGSSYNEQFF | TGTGCCAGTAGTATGTGGGGTGGGGGTAGCAGCTACAATGAGCAGTTCTTC
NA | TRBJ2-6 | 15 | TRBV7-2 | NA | CASSFQLSGANVLTF | TGTGCCAGCAGCTTCCAGCTCTCTGGGGCCAACGTCCTGACTTTC
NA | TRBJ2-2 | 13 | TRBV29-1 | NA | CSVGQSSTGELFF | TGCAGCGTTGGACAGTCGAGCACCGGGGAGCTGTTTTTT
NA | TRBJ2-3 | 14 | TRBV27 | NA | CASMRGRGTDTQYF | TGTGCCAGCATGAGGGGGAGAGGCACAGATACGCAGTATTTT
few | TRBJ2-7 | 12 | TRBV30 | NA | CAWSVQGYEQYF | TGTGCCTGGAGTGTACAGGGCTACGAGCAGTACTTC
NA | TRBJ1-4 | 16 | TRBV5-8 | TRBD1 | CASSAGTGDTSEKLFF | TGTGCCAGCAGCGCTGGGACAGGGGATACGAGTGAAAAACTGTTTTTT
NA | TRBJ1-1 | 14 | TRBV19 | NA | CASSARLGGTEAFF | TGTGCCAGTAGTGCCAGACTGGGAGGCACTGAAGCTTTCTTT
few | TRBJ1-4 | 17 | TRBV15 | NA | CATSRSSGTFEIEKLFF | TGTGCCACCAGCAGGTCATCCGGGACCTTTGAGATTGAAAAACTGTTTTTT
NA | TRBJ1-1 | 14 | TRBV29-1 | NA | CSVGASWGNTEAFF | TGCAGCGTGGGGGCTTCTTGGGGGAACACTGAAGCTTTCTTT
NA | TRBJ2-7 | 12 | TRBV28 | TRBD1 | CASSIQGYKQYF | TGTGCCAGCAGTATACAGGGGTACAAGCAGTACTTC
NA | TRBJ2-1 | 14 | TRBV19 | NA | CASSMGTTYNEQFF | TGTGCCAGTAGTATGGGAACGACCTACAATGAGCAGTTCTTC
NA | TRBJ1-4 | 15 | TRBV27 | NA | CASSQSFRFHEKLFF | TGTGCCAGCAGTCAATCATTTCGGTTTCATGAAAAACTGTTTTTT
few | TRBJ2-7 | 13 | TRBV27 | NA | CASRSRDGYEQYF | TGTGCCAGCAGATCCAGGGACGGGTACGAGCAGTACTTC
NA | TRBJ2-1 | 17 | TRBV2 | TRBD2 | CASSGWSTSGRGIMQFF | TGTGCCAGCAGTGGATGGTCGACTAGCGGAAGGGGCATTATGCAGTTCTTC
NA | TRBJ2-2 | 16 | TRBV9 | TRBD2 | CASSVVPSGSLGELFF | TGTGCCAGCAGCGTAGTACCTAGCGGGAGTCTCGGGGAGCTGTTTTTT
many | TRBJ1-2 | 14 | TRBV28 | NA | CASSQIYTNYGYTF | TGTGCCAGCAGCCAGATATACACTAACTATGGCTACACCTTC
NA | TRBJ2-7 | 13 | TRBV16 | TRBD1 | CASSQSDRGEQYF | TGTGCCAGCAGCCAGAGCGACAGGGGCGAGCAGTACTTC
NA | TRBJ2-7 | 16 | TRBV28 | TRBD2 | CASSLVASGSSYEQYF | TGTGCCAGCAGTTTAGTCGCTAGCGGAAGCTCCTACGAGCAGTACTTC
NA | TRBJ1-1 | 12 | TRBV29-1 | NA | CSVDPGNTEAFF | TGCAGCGTTGACCCGGGGAACACTGAAGCTTTCTTT
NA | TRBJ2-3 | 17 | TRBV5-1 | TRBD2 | CASSLGTSGVSTDTQYF | TGCGCCAGCAGCTTGGGAACTAGCGGGGTGAGCACAGATACGCAGTATTTT
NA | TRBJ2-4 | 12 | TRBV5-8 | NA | CASSLERNIQYF | TGTGCCAGCAGCTTGGAGCGAAACATTCAGTACTTC
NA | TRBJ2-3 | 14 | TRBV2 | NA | CASSKASRTDTQYF | TGTGCCAGCAGTAAGGCCTCTCGCACAGATACGCAGTATTTT
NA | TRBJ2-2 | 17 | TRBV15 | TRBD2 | CATSIGSGRANTGELFF | TGTGCCACCAGCATTGGGAGCGGGAGGGCGAACACCGGGGAGCTGTTTTTT
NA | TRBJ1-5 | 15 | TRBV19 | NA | CASSSEWVGVQPQHF | TGTGCCAGTAGTTCTGAGTGGGTAGGTGTGCAGCCCCAGCATTTT
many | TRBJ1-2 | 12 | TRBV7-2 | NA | CASSSDRFGYTF | TGTGCCAGCAGCTCAGACAGGTTTGGCTACACCTTC
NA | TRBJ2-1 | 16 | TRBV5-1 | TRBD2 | CASSFGGSPSYNEQFF | TGCGCCAGCAGCTTCGGCGGGAGCCCTTCCTACAATGAGCAGTTCTTC
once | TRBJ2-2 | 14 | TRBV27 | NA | CASSSGLDTGELFF | TGTGCCAGCAGTTCTGGGCTAGACACCGGGGAGCTGTTTTTT